A selection of T cell receptor beta chains follows, all from one sample in a study of technical replicates of blood from a handful of donors. Clones were sequenced by immunoSEQ multiplex PCR, and TCRdb holds only the in-frame ones, with some missing. This repertoire shows some 77,000 clones, about 91% found once; its top ten account for around 0.4%. Material: T cells isolated from PBMCs. All receptors come from a human donor in good health. Each CDR3 is given with its conserved first and last residue. Fields, in order: D gene, clone size, J gene, V gene, CDR3 protein, CDR3 DNA. A D gene is named only where the DNA matches it firmly. Expanded clones are given a class, and other clones once, few, many or no size at all.

>-|-|TRBJ2-3|TRBV29-1
CSVESLERARGLTQYF
TGCAGCGTTGAATCCCTAGAGCGGGCGCGGGGACTGACGCAGTATTTT
>TRBD1|-|TRBJ2-2|TRBV5-1
CASSLDRGAGELFF
TGCGCCAGCAGCTTGGACAGGGGGGCCGGGGAGCTGTTTTTT
>TRBD1|-|TRBJ2-2|TRBV10-3
CAISGLDRGLGGELFF
TGTGCCATCAGTGGATTGGACAGGGGGCTTGGCGGGGAGCTGTTTTTT
>TRBD1|-|TRBJ1-3|TRBV27
CASSPQYRQGLKENTIYF
TGTGCCAGCAGTCCACAATATCGACAGGGGCTTAAGGAAAACACCATATATTTT
>TRBD2|-|TRBJ2-1|TRBV28
CASRRPGLAGNEQFF
TGTGCCAGCAGGCGACCGGGACTAGCGGGCAATGAGCAGTTCTTC
>-|-|TRBJ1-5|TRBV19
CASSKADSNQPQHF
TGTGCCAGTAGTAAGGCGGATAGCAATCAGCCCCAGCATTTT
>-|-|TRBJ2-1|TRBV27
CASSFRTFNNEQFF
TGTGCCAGCAGTTTTAGGACTTTCAACAATGAGCAGTTCTTC
>-|-|TRBJ2-7|TRBV28
CASSSRAYEQYF
TGTGCCAGCAGCTCCAGGGCATACGAGCAGTACTTC
>-|-|TRBJ2-3|TRBV9
CASSVDGIRDTQYF
TGTGCCAGCAGCGTAGACGGGATTAGAGATACGCAGTATTTT
>-|-|TRBJ1-4|TRBV30
CAWSVLSGVGEKLFF
TGTGCCTGGAGTGTACTGTCGGGGGTAGGTGAAAAACTGTTTTTT
>-|-|TRBJ2-2|TRBV5-8
CASSADFVSGELFF
TGTGCCAGCAGCGCCGACTTTGTCTCCGGGGAGCTGTTTTTT
>TRBD2|-|TRBJ2-3|TRBV6-1
CASGGREGLYTQYF
TGTGCCAGCGGAGGGCGGGAGGGCCTTTATACGCAGTATTTT
>-|-|TRBJ2-7|TRBV7-3
CASSLDGGSFYEQYF
TGTGCCAGCAGCTTAGACGGAGGAAGCTTCTACGAGCAGTACTTC
>-|-|TRBJ2-1|TRBV7-9
CASSYLRTTMGEQFF
TGTGCCAGCAGCTACCTCAGGACGACTATGGGTGAGCAGTTCTTC
>TRBD2|-|TRBJ2-7|TRBV12-5
CASGLGLAGYEQYF
TGTGCTAGTGGTTTGGGACTAGCCGGCTACGAGCAGTACTTC
>-|-|TRBJ2-1|TRBV4-1
CASSQRGQGANEQFF
TGCGCCAGCAGCCAAAGAGGCCAGGGTGCCAATGAGCAGTTCTTC
>TRBD2|-|TRBJ2-1|TRBV7-3
CASSSPLAGENEQFF
TGTGCCAGCAGCTCCCCACTAGCGGGAGAAAATGAGCAGTTCTTC
>TRBD2|-|TRBJ2-7|TRBV7-2
CASSLVFGGREQYF
TGTGCCAGCAGCTTAGTTTTCGGGGGGAGGGAGCAGTACTTC
>-|few|TRBJ1-5|TRBV2
CASSAQGSNQPQHF
TGTGCCAGCAGTGCACAGGGTAGCAATCAGCCCCAGCATTTT
>-|-|TRBJ1-3|TRBV2
CASSEIRGAGNTIYF
TGTGCCAGCAGTGAAATAAGGGGCGCTGGAAACACCATATATTTT
>-|-|TRBJ1-2|TRBV5-6
CASSPSLNYGYTF
TGTGCCAGCAGCCCCTCACTCAACTATGGCTACACCTTC
>-|-|TRBJ1-2|TRBV7-2
CASSPGGGSGYTF
TGTGCCAGCAGCCCAGGCGGGGGAAGTGGCTACACCTTC
>-|-|TRBJ1-1|TRBV6-5
CASSYSGGTEAFF
TGTGCCAGCAGTTACTCAGGAGGCACTGAAGCTTTCTTT
>TRBD2|-|TRBJ2-2|TRBV5-1
CASSLAPSGRANTGELFF
TGCGCCAGCAGCTTGGCCCCTAGCGGGAGGGCGAACACCGGGGAGCTGTTTTTT
>-|-|TRBJ1-5|TRBV7-9
CASSLDLWESSNQPQHF
TGTGCCAGCAGCTTGGACCTTTGGGAGTCCAGCAATCAGCCCCAGCATTTT
>-|-|TRBJ2-1|TRBV9
CASSRPGLLNEQFF
TGTGCCAGCAGCCGCCCGGGACTGCTCAATGAGCAGTTCTTC
>-|-|TRBJ2-1|TRBV4-3
CASSQERFNSYNEQFF
TGCGCCAGCAGCCAAGAGCGCTTTAACTCCTACAATGAGCAGTTCTTC
>-|few|TRBJ1-4|TRBV4-3
CASSQVEGGEEKLFF
TGCGCCAGCAGCCAAGTAGAGGGAGGTGAAGAAAAACTGTTTTTT
>-|-|TRBJ2-1|TRBV7-7
CASSSDRYNEQFF
TGTGCTAGCAGCTCTGACAGGTACAATGAGCAGTTCTTC
>-|-|TRBJ1-4|TRBV4-1
CASSQVGENEKLFF
TGCGCCAGCAGCCAAGTCGGAGAAAATGAAAAACTGTTTTTT
>-|-|TRBJ1-1|TRBV6-5
CASSYQEGWDTEAFF
TGTGCCAGCAGTTACCAAGAGGGCTGGGACACTGAAGCTTTCTTT
>TRBD1|-|TRBJ1-1|TRBV2
CASSESGDSSSFF
TGTGCCAGCAGTGAAAGTGGGGACAGCAGTTCCTTCTTT
>-|-|TRBJ1-2|TRBV6-5
CASSYSIHSSYGYTF
TGTGCCAGCAGTTACTCGATCCACTCTTCCTATGGCTACACCTTC
>TRBD2|-|TRBJ2-3|TRBV4-1
CASSQDPGGRFDTQYF
TGCGCCAGCAGCCAAGATCCGGGCGGGAGATTTGATACGCAGTATTTT
>TRBD1|-|TRBJ1-2|TRBV6-1
CASGGQGNPNYGYTF
TGTGCCAGCGGGGGACAGGGAAATCCTAACTATGGCTACACCTTC
>TRBD2|-|TRBJ2-1|TRBV12-5
CASGQRAGTYNEQFF
TGTGCTAGTGGTCAACGAGCGGGGACCTACAATGAGCAGTTCTTC
>TRBD1|-|TRBJ1-4|TRBV20-1
CSARTGRKLFF
TGCAGTGCGAGGACAGGGCGGAAACTGTTTTTT
>-|-|TRBJ2-3|TRBV15
CATSRDTLGLPGPDTQYF
TGTGCCACCAGCAGGGACACACTGGGACTTCCGGGCCCAGATACGCAGTATTTT
>-|once|TRBJ1-1|TRBV4-2
CASSQGGRDTEAFF
TGTGCCAGCAGCCAAGGCGGCCGTGACACTGAAGCTTTCTTT
>-|few|TRBJ1-1|TRBV4-1
CASSQDPVDSRAFF
TGCGCCAGCAGCCAAGATCCCGTGGACAGTAGGGCTTTCTTT
>-|-|TRBJ2-1|TRBV4-3
CASSQEVGRPPNEQFF
TGCGCCAGCAGCCAAGAGGTAGGGAGGCCGCCCAATGAGCAGTTCTTC
>-|-|TRBJ2-7|TRBV15
CATSRDRSAEYEQYF
TGTGCCACCAGCAGAGATCGGAGTGCTGAATACGAGCAGTACTTC
>-|-|TRBJ2-3|TRBV30
CATDTRTDTQYF
TGTGCCACTGACACCCGCACAGATACGCAGTATTTT
>TRBD1|-|TRBJ2-2|TRBV10-3
CAIRDQDRAGELFF
TGTGCCATCAGAGACCAGGACAGGGCCGGGGAGCTGTTTTTT
>TRBD2|-|TRBJ2-1|TRBV7-3
CASSPRTSGRAREQFF
TGTGCCAGCAGCCCGCGGACTAGCGGGAGGGCCAGGGAGCAGTTCTTC
>-|-|TRBJ2-1|TRBV7-2
CASSPPGSYNEQFF
TGTGCCAGCAGCCCCCCGGGATCCTACAATGAGCAGTTCTTC
>-|once|TRBJ2-3|TRBV29-1
CSVEGGRDRRDTQYF
TGCAGCGTTGAGGGGGGGCGGGATCGGAGAGATACGCAGTATTTT
>-|-|TRBJ1-1|TRBV10-1
CASSLSGLDEAFF
TGCGCCAGCAGTTTGAGCGGGCTAGACGAAGCTTTCTTT
>TRBD1|few|TRBJ1-1|TRBV30
CAWDPGQGVPEAFF
TGTGCCTGGGACCCGGGACAGGGAGTTCCCGAAGCTTTCTTT
>-|-|TRBJ2-1|TRBV4-1
CASSQVGSRNEQFF
TGCGCCAGCAGCCAAGTCGGTAGCCGGAATGAGCAGTTCTTC
>TRBD2|-|TRBJ2-7|TRBV9
CASSVASGTYEQYF
TGTGCCAGCAGCGTGGCTAGCGGGACCTACGAGCAGTACTTC
>TRBD2|-|TRBJ2-5|TRBV10-3
CAISGTGGAKETQYF
TGTGCCATCAGTGGAACCGGGGGGGCAAAAGAGACCCAGTACTTC
>-|-|TRBJ1-1|TRBV29-1
CSVEFRGGTEAFF
TGCAGCGTTGAATTCAGGGGCGGCACTGAAGCTTTCTTT
>TRBD2|-|TRBJ2-1|TRBV7-9
CASSLAEREEQFF
TGTGCCAGCAGCTTAGCAGAGCGGGAGGAGCAGTTCTTC
>-|few|TRBJ2-2|TRBV7-8
CASSSQVDGELFF
TGTGCCAGCAGCTCACAGGTCGACGGGGAGCTGTTTTTT
>-|-|TRBJ2-7|TRBV6-5
CASRSQGNEQYF
TGTGCCAGCAGGTCTCAGGGGAACGAGCAGTACTTC
>-|few|TRBJ1-2|TRBV4-1
CASSQDLAGRNYGYTF
TGCGCCAGCAGCCAAGATCTTGCAGGCAGGAACTATGGCTACACCTTC